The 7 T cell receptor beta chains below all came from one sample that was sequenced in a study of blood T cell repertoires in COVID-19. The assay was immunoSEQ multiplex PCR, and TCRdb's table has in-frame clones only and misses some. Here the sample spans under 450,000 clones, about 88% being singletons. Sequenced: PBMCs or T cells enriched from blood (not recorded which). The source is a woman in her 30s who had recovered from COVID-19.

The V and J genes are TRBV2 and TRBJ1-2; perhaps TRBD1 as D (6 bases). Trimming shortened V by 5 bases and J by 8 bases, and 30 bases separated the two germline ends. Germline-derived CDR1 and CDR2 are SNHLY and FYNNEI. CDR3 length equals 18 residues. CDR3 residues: CASSTPRTGSSGEWGYTF. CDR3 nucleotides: TGTGCCAGCAGTACACCGAGAACTGGATCCTCAGGGGAGTGGGGCTACACCTTC. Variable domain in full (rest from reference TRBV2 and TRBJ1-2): EPEVTQTPSHQVTQMGQEVILRCVPISNHLYFYWYRQILGQKVEFLVSFYNNEISEKSEIFDDQFSVERPDGSNFTLKIRSTKLEDSAMYFCASSTPRTGSSGEWGYTFGSGTRLTVV.

CDR3 bases: TGTGCCAGCTCACCATGGGGCGGGGGCTTCGGCTCCTACAATGAGCAGTTCTTC. Translating gives CASSPWGGGFGSYNEQFF. The chain couples TRBV18 to TRBJ2-1; D might be TRBD2 (7 bases). The CDR3 is 18 amino acids. Germline V gene sequence: CDR1 KGHSH, CDR2 LQKENI. Trimming took off 2 bases at V and 0 bases at J, with 17 bases between the two ends.

In DNA form, the CDR3 reads TGCGCCAGCACCCCATTGGGGGAGCGGGGACTTTACAATGAGCAGTTCTTC. This encodes CASTPLGERGLYNEQFF. This chain connects TRBV10-1 to TRBJ2-1; 7 nucleotides line up with TRBD2. The CDR3 covers 17 residues. Germline CDR1 and CDR2: WNHNN and SYGVQD (reference sequence). V was pared by 7 bases and J by 4 bases, with 16 bases of the junction left unmatched.

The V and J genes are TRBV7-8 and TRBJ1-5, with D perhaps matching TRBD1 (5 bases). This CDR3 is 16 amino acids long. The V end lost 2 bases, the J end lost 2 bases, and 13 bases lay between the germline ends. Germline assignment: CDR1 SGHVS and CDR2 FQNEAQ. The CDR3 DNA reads TGTGCCAGCAGCTTACTCGGGGGTTCGGGCAATCAGCCCCAGCATTTT. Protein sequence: CASSLLGGSGNQPQHF.

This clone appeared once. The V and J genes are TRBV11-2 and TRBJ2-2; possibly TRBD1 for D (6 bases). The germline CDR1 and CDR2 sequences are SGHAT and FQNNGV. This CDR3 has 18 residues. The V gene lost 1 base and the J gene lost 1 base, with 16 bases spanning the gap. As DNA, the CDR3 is TGTGCCAGCAGCTTAGCTCCAAAAATACAGGGGAACACCGGGGAGCTGTTTTTT. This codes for CASSLAPKIQGNTGELFF. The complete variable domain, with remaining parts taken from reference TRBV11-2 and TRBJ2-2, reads EAGVAQSPRYKIIEKRQSVAFWCNPISGHATLYWYQQILGQGPKLLIQFQNNGVVDDSQLPKDRFSAERLKGVDSTLKIQPAKLEDSAVYLCASSLAPKIQGNTGELFFGEGSRLTVL.

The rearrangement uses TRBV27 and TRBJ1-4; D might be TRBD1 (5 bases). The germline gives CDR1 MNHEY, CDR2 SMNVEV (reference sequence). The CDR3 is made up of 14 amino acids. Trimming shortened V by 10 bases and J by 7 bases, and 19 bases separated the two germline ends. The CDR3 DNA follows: TGTGCCACCAGCGGAGGGCAGGGAGCTGAAAAACTGTTTTTT. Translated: CATSGGQGAEKLFF.

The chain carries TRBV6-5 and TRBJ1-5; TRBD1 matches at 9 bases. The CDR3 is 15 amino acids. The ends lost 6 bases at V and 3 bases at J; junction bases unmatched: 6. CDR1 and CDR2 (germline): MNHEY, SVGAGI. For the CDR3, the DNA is TGTGCCAGCAGCCCGGGACAGGGCCACAATCAGCCCCAGCATTTT. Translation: CASSPGQGHNQPQHF.